The 8 T cell receptor beta chains below all came from one sample that was sequenced in a study of blood T cell repertoires in COVID-19. Here immunoSEQ multiplex PCR was the method, and the copy in TCRdb shows in-frame clones only, minus some. The repertoire consists of fewer than 75,000 clones, with 70% to 90% occurring once and the leading ten covering around 4.4%. The sequenced sample consisted of peripheral blood. The receptors were gathered from a man aged 45-65 years with active COVID-19.

The rearrangement links TRBV6-2 or TRBV6-3 to TRBJ1-1, with 9 bases lining up with TRBD1. Per the germline V gene, CDR1 is MNHEY and CDR2 is SVGEGT. The length of the CDR3 is 15 residues. V shed 5 bases and J 3 bases; nucleotides not matched to a gene: 7. CDR3 region: CASSGHRTGDTEAFF. For the CDR3, the DNA is TGTGCCAGCAGTGGCCATCGGACAGGGGACACTGAAGCTTTCTTT.

The chain carries TRBV7-9 and TRBJ2-2; possible D gene TRBD2, 7 bases. Germline lookup yields CDR1 SEHNR and CDR2 FQNEAQ (reference sequence). This CDR3 contains 15 residues. V was pared by 3 bases and J by 6 bases, with 14 bases between. The CDR3 region is CASSFSGGPAGELFF. CDR3 bases: TGTGCCAGCAGCTTTTCCGGGGGGCCTGCCGGGGAGCTGTTTTTT.

The CDR3 DNA reads as TGTGCCAGCAGCTTAGGACTAGCGGGTCCCTCTGGGGCCAACGTCCTGACTTTC. Amino acids: CASSLGLAGPSGANVLTF. This chain joins TRBV5-6 and TRBJ2-6; TRBD2 matches 11 bases. This CDR3 region has 18 residues. V shed 2 bases, J shed 0 bases, and the junction held 4 bases outside the gene matches. CDR1 and CDR2 (germline): SGHDT, YYEEEE.

The chain carries TRBV4-3 and TRBJ2-5; 11 bases fit TRBD2. CDR3 length: 16 residues. The V segment lost 5 bases and the J segment 6 bases; nucleotides outside the gene matches: 11. CDR1 and CDR2 from the germline V gene are LGHNA and YSLEER. CDR3 sequence: CASSEVPTSGVQTQYF. Written as DNA, the CDR3 is TGCGCCAGCAGCGAAGTGCCGACTAGCGGGGTCCAGACCCAGTACTTC.

This chain connects TRBV15 to TRBJ2-3; 8 bases fit TRBD1. J gave up 2 bases and V 4 bases, and 8 bases lay outside the gene matches. The V gene's germline CDR1 is LNHNV and CDR2 YYDKDF (reference sequence). The CDR3 sequence is 16 residues long. CDR3 nucleotides: TGTGCCACCAGCAACCCACAGGGGGACCCCACAGATACGCAGTATTTT. Translation gives CATSNPQGDPTDTQYF.

The gene calls are TRBV7-3 and TRBJ2-1; D might be TRBD2 (5 bases). Per the germline V gene, CDR1 is SGHTA and CDR2 is FQGTGA. Trimming removed 4 bases from V and 5 bases from J, with 9 bases in between. CDR3 length: 13 residues. The CDR3 DNA follows: TGTGCCAGCAGCTACGGACTCGACAATGAGCAGTTCTTC. Translation gives CASSYGLDNEQFF.

Only one count was recorded for this clone. The chain carries TRBV9 and TRBJ2-7; 12 bases line up with TRBD2. The CDR3 is 15 residues long. Germline lookup yields CDR1 SGDLS and CDR2 YYNGEE. V lost 2 bases to trimming and J lost 1 base; unmatched junction nucleotides: 1. In DNA, the CDR3 is TGTGCCAGCAGCGTGACTAGCGGGGGTTCCTACGAGCAGTACTTC. This gives the protein CASSVTSGGSYEQYF.

The chain couples TRBV16 to TRBJ2-3; 13 bases fit TRBD2. Germline trimming cut 0 bases from V and 5 bases from J; bases unmatched to any gene: 11. CDR1 KGHSY and CDR2 FQNENV come from the germline V gene. The length of the CDR3 is 19 residues. For the CDR3, the DNA is TGTGCCAGCAGCCAATCCGGATTAGGGACTAGCGGGATTCAAGATACGCAGTATTTT. It specifies CASSQSGLGTSGIQDTQYF.